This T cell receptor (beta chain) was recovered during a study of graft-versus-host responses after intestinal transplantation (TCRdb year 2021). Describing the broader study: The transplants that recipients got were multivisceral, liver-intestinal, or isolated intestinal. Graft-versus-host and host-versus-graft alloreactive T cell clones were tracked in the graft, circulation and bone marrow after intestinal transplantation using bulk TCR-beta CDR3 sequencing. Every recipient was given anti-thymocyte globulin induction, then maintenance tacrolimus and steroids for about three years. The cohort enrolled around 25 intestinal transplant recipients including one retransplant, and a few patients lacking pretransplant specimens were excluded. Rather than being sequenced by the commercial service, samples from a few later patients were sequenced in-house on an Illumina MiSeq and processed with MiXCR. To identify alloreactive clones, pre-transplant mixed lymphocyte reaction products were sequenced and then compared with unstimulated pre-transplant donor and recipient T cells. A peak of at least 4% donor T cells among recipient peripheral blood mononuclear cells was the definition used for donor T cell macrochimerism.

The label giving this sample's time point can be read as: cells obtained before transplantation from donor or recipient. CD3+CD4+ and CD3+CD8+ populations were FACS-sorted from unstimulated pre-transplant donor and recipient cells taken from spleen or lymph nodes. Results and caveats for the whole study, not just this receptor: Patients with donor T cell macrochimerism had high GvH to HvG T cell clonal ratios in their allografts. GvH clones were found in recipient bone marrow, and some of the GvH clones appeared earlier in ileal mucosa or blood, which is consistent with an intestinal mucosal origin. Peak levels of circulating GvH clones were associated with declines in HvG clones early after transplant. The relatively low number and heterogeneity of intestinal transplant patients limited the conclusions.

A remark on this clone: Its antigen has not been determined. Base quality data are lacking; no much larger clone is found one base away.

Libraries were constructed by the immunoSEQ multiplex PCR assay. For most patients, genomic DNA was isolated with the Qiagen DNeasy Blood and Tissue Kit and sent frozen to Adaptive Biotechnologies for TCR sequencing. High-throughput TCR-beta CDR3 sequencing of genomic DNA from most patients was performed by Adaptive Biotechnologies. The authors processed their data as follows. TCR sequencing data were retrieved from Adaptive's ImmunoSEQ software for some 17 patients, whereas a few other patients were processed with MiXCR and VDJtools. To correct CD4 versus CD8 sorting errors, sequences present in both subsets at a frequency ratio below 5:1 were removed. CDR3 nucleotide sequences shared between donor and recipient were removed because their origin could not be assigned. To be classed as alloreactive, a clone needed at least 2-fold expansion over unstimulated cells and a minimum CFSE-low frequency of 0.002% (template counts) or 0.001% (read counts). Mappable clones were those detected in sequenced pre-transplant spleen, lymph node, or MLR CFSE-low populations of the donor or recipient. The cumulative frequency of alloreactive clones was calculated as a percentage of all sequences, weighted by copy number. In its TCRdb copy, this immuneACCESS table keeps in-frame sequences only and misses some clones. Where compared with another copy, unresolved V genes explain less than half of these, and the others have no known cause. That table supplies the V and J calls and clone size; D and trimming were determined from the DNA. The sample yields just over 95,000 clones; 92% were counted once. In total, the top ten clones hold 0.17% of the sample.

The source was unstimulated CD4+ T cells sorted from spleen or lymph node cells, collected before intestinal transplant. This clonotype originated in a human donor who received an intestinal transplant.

The CDR3 protein: CSVERQGASSGNTIYF. The DNA reads as follows: TGCAGCGTTGAAAGGCAGGGGGCTTCCTCTGGAAACACCATATATTTT. The sequence links TRBV29-1 to TRBJ1-3, with 8 bases aligning to TRBD1. Trimming takes 2 bases off V and 0 bases off J; junction bases not matched to a gene: 6. The CDR3 holds 16 amino acids from the cysteine to the phenylalanine. Only the CDR3 DNA is retained, 48 bases long and in frame from the first base. In the germline V gene, CDR1 corresponds to SQVTM and CDR2 to ANQGSEA. The full variable domain, completed from the reference TRBV29-1 and TRBJ1-3 proteins outside the CDR3, reads SAVISQKPSRDICQRGTSLTIQCQVDSQVTMMFWYRQQPGQSLTLIATANQGSEATYESGFVIDKFPISRPNLTFSTLTVSNMSPEDSSIYLCSVERQGASSGNTIYFGEGSWLTVV.